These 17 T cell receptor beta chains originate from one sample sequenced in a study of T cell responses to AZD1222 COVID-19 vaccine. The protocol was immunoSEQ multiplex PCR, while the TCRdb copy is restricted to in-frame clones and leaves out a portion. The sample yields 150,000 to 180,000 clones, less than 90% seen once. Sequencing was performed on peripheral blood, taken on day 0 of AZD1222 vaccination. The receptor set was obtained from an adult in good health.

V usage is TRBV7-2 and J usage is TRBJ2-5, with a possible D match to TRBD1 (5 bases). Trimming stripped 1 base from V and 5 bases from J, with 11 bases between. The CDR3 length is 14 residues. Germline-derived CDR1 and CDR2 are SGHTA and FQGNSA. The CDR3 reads CASSLGQSRETQYF. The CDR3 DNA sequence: TGTGCCAGCAGCTTAGGACAGTCACGGGAGACCCAGTACTTC. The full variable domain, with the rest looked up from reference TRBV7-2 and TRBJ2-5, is GAGVSQSPSNKVTEKGKDVELRCDPISGHTALYWYRQSLGQGLEFLIYFQGNSAPDKSGLPSDRFSAERTGGSVSTLTIQRTQQEDSAVYLCASSLGQSRETQYFGPGTRLLVL.

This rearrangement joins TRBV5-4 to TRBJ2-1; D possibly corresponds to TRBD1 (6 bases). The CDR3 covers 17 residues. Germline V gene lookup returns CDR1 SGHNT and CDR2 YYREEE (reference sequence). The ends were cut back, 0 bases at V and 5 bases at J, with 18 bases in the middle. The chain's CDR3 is CASSLGWGQGFDNEQFF. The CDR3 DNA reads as TGTGCCAGCAGCTTGGGTTGGGGGCAGGGGTTCGACAATGAGCAGTTCTTC.

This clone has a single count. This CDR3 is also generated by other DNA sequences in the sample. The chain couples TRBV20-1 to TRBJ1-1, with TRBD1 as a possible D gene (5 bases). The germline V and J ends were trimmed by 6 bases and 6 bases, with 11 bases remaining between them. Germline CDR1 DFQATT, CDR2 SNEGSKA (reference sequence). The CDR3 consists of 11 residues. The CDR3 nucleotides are TGCAGTGCCAAGGGACTGGCTGAAGCTTTCTTT. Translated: CSAKGLAEAFF.

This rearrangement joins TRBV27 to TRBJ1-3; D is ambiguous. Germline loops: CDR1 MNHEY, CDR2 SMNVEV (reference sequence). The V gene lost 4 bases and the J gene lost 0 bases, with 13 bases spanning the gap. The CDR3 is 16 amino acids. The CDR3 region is CASSSRYTFSGNTIYF. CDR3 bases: TGTGCCAGCAGTTCCAGATACACCTTCTCTGGAAACACCATATATTTT.

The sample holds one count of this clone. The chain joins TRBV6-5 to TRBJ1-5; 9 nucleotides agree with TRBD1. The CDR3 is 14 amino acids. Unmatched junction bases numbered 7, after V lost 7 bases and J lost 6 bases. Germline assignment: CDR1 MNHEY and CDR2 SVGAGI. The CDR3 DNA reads TGTGCCAGCACCGAGACAGGGGGAAGTCAGCCCCAGCATTTT. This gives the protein CASTETGGSQPQHF.

The CDR3 reads CASSLGALGNQPQHF. The CDR3 DNA sequence: TGTGCCAGCAGCTTGGGGGCCTTGGGCAATCAGCCCCAGCATTTT. The chain employs TRBV5-6 and TRBJ1-5; D is unresolved. Trimming took off 0 bases at V and 2 bases at J, with 9 bases between the two ends. This CDR3 has 15 amino acids. Germline lookup yields CDR1 SGHDT and CDR2 YYEEEE.

Written as DNA, the CDR3 is TGTGCCAGTTCCATACTAGCGGACAATGAGCAGTTCTTC. It translates to CASSILADNEQFF. The chain combines TRBV25-1 with TRBJ2-1; 8 positions match TRBD2. The V segment lost 9 bases and the J segment 5 bases; nucleotides outside the gene matches: 6. Germline assignment: CDR1 MGHDK and CDR2 SYGVNS. There are 13 residues in the CDR3.

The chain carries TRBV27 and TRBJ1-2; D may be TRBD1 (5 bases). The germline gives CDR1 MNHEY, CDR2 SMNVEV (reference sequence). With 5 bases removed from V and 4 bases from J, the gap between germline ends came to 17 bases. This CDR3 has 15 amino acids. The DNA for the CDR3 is TGTGCCAGCAGTCCCGGCGGTCAGGGCTTCTATGGCTACACCTTC. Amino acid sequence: CASSPGGQGFYGYTF.

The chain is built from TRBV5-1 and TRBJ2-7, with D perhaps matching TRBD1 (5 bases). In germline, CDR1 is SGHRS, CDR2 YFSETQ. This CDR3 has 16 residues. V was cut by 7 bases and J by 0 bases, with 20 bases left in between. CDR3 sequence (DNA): TGCGCCAGCTTCGGGTCTGGGTCAGGGCTCTCCTACGAGCAGTACTTC. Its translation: CASFGSGSGLSYEQYF.

In DNA form, the CDR3 reads TGTGCCAGCAGTTTATTTAGACAGGGGGGAAACACCATATATTTT. It is translated as CASSLFRQGGNTIYF. The V gene is TRBV28, the J gene TRBJ1-3, with 8 bases fitting TRBD1. Unmatched junction bases numbered 3, after V lost 1 base and J lost 4 bases. This CDR3 is built from 15 residues. CDR1 MDHEN and CDR2 SYDVKM come from the germline V gene.

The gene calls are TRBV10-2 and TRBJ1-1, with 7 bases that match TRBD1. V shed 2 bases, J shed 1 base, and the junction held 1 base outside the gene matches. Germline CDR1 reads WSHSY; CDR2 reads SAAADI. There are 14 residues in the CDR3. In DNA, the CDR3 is TGCGCCAGCAGTGAGGCAGGGGGGAACACTGAAGCTTTCTTT. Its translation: CASSEAGGNTEAFF.

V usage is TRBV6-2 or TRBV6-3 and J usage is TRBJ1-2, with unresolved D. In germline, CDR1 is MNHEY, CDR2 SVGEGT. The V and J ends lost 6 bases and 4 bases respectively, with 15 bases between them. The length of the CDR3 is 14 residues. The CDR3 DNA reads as TGTGCCAGCAGCCCGCACCCGGTTCTCTATGGCTACACCTTC. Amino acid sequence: CASSPHPVLYGYTF.

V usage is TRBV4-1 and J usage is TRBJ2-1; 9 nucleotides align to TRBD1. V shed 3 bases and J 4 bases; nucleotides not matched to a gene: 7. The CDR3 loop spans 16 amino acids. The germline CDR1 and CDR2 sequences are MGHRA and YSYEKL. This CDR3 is CASSQGQGRVYNEQFF. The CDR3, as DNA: TGCGCCAGCAGCCAGGGACAGGGAAGGGTATACAATGAGCAGTTCTTC.

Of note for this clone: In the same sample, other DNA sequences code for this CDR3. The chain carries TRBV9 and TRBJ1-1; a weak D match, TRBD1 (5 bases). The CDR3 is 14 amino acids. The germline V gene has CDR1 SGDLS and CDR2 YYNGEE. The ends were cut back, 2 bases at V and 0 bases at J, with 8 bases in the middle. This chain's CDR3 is CASSVGALNTEAFF. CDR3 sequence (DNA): TGTGCCAGCAGCGTCGGGGCCCTGAACACTGAAGCTTTCTTT.

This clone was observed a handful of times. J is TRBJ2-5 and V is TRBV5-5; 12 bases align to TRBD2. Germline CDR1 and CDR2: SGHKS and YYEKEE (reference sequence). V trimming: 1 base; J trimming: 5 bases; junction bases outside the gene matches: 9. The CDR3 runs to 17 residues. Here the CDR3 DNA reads TGTGCCAGCAGCTTGTTGGCTAGCGGGGGGGCCGGGGAGACCCAGTACTTC. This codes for CASSLLASGGAGETQYF.

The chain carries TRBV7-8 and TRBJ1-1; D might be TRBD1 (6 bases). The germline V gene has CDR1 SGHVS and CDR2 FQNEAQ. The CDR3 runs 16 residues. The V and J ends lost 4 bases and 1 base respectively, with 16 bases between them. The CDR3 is CASSSEPTGRNTEAFF. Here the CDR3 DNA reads TGTGCCAGCAGCTCAGAGCCAACAGGGCGGAACACTGAAGCTTTCTTT.

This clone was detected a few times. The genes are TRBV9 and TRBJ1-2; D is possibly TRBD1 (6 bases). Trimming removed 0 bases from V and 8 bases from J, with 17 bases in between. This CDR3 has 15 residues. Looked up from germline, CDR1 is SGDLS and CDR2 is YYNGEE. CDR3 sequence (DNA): TGTGCCAGCAGCGTAGGGGACGGGGGCTCTATAGGCTACACCTTC. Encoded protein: CASSVGDGGSIGYTF.